Below, one T cell receptor beta chain is given with its context. Antigen: not known. This sample is part of a study of cytomegalovirus exposure and HLA in healthy donors. Study-level findings and limits: Researchers catalogued roughly 170 TCR beta chains as cytomegalovirus-associated. CMV serostatus was the sole immune exposure data available. A later analysis linked a missense variant in DCLRE1C to the trimming of TCR beta V and J genes. A later analysis reported that several of the most significant clusters appeared to be linked to common viral pathogens, among them Epstein-Barr virus.

PCR was performed using 60 Vbeta and 13 Jbeta primers. This table comes from immunoSEQ multiplex PCR, and its TCRdb copy is limited to in-frame clones, with some not included. The data hold some 190,000 clones, with 75% to 85% observed a single time. This TCR was sampled from a man aged 18 to 29 in good health and CMV-seronegative. Sequencing was performed on PBMCs.

CDR3: CASSPVGLFF. Here the CDR3 DNA reads TGTGCCAGCAGCCCCGTCGGGCTGTTTTTT. The chain combines TRBV7-9 with TRBJ2-2; D is unclear. The germline gives CDR1 SEHNR, CDR2 FQNEAQ (reference sequence). This CDR3 comprises 10 residues. Trimming pared 5 bases from V and 13 bases from J, leaving 8 bases between. The whole variable domain, filled in from reference TRBV7-9 and TRBJ2-2, reads DTGVSQNPRHKITKRGQNVTFRCDPISEHNRLYWYRQTLGQGPEFLTYFQNEAQLEKSRLLSDRFSAERPKGSFSTLEIQRTEQGDSAMYLCASSPVGLFFGEGSRLTVL.